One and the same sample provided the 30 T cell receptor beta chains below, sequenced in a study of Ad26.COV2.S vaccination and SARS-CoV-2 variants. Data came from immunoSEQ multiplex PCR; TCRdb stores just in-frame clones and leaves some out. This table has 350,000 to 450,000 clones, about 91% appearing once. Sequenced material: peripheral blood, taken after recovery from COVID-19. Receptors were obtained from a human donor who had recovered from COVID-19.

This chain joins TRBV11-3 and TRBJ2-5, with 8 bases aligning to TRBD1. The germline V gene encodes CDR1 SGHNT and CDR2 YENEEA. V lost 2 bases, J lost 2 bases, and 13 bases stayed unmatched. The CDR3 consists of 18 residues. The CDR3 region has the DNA TGTGCCAGCAGCTTACCGGGACAGGCCCCTCTGCCTCAAGAGACCCAGTACTTC. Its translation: CASSLPGQAPLPQETQYF.

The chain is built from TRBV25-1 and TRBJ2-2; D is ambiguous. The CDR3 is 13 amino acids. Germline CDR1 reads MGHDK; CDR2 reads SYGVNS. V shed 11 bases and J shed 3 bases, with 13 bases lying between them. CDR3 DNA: TGTGCCCACGGAAACACACACACCGGGGAGCTGTTTTTT. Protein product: CAHGNTHTGELFF.

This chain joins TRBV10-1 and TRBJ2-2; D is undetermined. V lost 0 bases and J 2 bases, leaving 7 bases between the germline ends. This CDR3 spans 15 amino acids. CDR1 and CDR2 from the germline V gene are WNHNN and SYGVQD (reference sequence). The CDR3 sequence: CASSESPLNTGELFF. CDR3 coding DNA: TGCGCCAGCAGTGAGTCTCCTTTAAACACCGGGGAGCTGTTTTTT.

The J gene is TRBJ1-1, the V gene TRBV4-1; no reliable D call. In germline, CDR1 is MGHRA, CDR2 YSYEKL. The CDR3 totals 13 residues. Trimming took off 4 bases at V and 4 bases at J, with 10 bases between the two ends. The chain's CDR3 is CASSPLPGTEAFF. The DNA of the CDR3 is TGCGCCAGCAGCCCTTTACCAGGCACTGAAGCTTTCTTT.

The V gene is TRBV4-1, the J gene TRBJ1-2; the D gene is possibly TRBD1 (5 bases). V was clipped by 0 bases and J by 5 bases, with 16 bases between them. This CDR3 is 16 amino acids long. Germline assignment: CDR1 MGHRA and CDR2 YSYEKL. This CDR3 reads CASSQEKFRDRYGYTF. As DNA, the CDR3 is TGCGCCAGCAGCCAAGAAAAGTTCAGGGATCGTTATGGCTACACCTTC.

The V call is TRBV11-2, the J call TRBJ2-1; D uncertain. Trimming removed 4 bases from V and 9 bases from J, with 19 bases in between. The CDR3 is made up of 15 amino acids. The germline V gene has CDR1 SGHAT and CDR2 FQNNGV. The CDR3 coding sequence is TGTGCCAGCAGCTCTCAACTAAGGTCAGGCGTTGAGCAGTTCTTC. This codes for CASSSQLRSGVEQFF.

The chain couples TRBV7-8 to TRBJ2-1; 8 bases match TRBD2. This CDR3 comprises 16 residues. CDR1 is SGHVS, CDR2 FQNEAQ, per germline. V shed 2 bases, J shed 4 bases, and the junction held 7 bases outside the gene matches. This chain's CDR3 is CASSLTRVAGYNEQFF. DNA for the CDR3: TGTGCCAGCAGCTTAACCCGGGTAGCGGGGTACAATGAGCAGTTCTTC.

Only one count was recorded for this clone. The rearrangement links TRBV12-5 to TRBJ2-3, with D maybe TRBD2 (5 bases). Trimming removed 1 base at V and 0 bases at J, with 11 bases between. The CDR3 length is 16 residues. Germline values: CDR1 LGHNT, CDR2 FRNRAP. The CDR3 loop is CASGLGTLASTDTQYF. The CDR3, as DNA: TGTGCTAGTGGTTTGGGAACTCTAGCCAGCACAGATACGCAGTATTTT.

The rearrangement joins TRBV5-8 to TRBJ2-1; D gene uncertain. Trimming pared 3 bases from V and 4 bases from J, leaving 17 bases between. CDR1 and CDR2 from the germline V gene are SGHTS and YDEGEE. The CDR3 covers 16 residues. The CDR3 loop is CASSSHTKPVYNEQFF. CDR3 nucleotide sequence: TGTGCCAGCAGCTCACATACAAAACCCGTTTACAATGAGCAGTTCTTC.

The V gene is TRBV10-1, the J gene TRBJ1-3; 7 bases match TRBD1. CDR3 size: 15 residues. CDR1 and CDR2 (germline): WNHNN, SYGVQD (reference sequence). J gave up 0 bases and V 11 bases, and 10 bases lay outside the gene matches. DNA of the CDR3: TGCGCCGGACGACGACAGGGAGGCTCTGGAAACACCATATATTTT. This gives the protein CAGRRQGGSGNTIYF.

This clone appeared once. The CDR3 DNA is TGTGCCAGCAGTTTGGCGGTTGGGGGGCAAAAACTGTTTTTT. Translated: CASSLAVGGQKLFF. The chain employs TRBV28 and TRBJ1-4; TRBD1 might be the D (6 bases). CDR3 size: 14 residues. V lost 3 bases to trimming and J lost 9 bases, with 14 bases between them. Germline assignment: CDR1 MDHEN and CDR2 SYDVKM.

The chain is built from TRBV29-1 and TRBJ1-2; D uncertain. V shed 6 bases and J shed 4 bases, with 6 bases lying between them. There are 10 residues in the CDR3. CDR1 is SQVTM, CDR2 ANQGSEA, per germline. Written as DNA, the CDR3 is TGCAGCGTACAATCCTATGGCTACACCTTC. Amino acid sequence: CSVQSYGYTF.

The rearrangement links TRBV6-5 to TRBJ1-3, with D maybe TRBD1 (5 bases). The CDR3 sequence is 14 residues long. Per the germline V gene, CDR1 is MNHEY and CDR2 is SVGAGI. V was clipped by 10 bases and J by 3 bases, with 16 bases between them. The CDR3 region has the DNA TGTGCCACCCAAACAGGTTTTAGTGGAAACACCATATATTTT. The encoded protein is CATQTGFSGNTIYF.

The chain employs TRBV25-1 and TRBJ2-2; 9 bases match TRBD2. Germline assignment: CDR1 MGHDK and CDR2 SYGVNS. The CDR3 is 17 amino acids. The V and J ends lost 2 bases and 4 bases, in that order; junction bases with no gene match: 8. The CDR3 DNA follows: TGTGCCAGCAGTGAACCCCCTGCGGGGGGGCTCACCGGGGAGCTGTTTTTT. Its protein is CASSEPPAGGLTGELFF.

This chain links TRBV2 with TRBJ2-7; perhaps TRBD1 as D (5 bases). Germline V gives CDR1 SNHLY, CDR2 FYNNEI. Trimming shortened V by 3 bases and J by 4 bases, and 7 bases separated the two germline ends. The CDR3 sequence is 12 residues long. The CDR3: CASSDRAYEQYF. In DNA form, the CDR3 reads TGTGCCAGCAGTGACAGGGCTTACGAGCAGTACTTC.

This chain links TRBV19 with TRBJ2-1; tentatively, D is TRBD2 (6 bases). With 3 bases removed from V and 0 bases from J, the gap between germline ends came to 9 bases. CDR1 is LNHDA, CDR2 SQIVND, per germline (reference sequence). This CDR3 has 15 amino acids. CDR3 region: CASSMEGFSYNEQFF. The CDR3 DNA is TGTGCCAGTAGTATGGAGGGCTTCTCCTACAATGAGCAGTTCTTC.

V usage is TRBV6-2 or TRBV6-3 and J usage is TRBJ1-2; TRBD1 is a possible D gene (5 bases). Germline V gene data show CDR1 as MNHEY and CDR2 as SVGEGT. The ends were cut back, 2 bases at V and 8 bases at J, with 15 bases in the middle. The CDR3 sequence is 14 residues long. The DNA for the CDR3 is TGTGCCAGCAGTTACAGTGTGGGGACCCCAGGCTACACCTTC. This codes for CASSYSVGTPGYTF.

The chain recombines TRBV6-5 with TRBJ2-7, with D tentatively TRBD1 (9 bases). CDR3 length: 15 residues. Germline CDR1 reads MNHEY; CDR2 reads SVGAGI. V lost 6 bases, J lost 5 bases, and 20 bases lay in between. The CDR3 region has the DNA TGTGCCAGCAGCCGGGGGGGACAGGGTTCCCACGAGCAGTACTTC. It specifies CASSRGGQGSHEQYF.

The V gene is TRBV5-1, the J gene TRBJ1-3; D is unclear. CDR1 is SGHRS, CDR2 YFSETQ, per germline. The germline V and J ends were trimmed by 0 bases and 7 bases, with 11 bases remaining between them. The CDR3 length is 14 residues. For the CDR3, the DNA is TGCGCCAGCAGCTTGGGGCAGTCCGGCAACACCATATATTTT. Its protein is CASSLGQSGNTIYF.

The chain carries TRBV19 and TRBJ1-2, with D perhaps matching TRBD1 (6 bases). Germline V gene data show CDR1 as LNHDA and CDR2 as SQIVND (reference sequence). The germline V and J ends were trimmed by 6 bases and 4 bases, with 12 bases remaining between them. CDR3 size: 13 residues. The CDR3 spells CASSITGSYGYTF. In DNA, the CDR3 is TGTGCCAGTAGCATCACAGGGAGCTATGGCTACACCTTC.

The CDR3, as DNA: TGTGCCAGCGGCACGATCGCAGGGGTCGGCTACACCTTC. Its translation: CASGTIAGVGYTF. The chain uses TRBV2 and TRBJ1-2, with a possible D match to TRBD1 (6 bases). CDR3 size: 13 residues. Germline assignment: CDR1 SNHLY and CDR2 FYNNEI. V dropped 8 bases and J dropped 8 bases, with 18 bases sitting between them.

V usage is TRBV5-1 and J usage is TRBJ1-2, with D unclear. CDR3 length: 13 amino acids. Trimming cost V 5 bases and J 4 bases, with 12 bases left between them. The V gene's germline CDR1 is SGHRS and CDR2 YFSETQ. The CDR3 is CASRRDILYGYTF. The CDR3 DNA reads TGCGCCAGCAGACGCGACATTCTCTATGGCTACACCTTC.

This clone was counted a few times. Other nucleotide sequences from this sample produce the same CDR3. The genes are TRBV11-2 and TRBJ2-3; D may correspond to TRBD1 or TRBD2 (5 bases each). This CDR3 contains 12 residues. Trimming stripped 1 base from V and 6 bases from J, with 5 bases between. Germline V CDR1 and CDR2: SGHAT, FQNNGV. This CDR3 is CASSLGGDTQYF. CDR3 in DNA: TGTGCCAGCAGCTTAGGGGGGGATACGCAGTATTTT.

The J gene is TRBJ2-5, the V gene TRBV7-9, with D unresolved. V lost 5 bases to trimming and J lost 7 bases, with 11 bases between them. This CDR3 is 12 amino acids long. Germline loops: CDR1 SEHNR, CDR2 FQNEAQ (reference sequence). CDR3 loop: CASSPGSGTQYF. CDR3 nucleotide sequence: TGTGCCAGCAGCCCAGGTTCGGGGACCCAGTACTTC. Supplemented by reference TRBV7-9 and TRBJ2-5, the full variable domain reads DTGVSQNPRHKITKRGQNVTFRCDPISEHNRLYWYRQTLGQGPEFLTYFQNEAQLEKSRLLSDRFSAERPKGSFSTLEIQRTEQGDSAMYLCASSPGSGTQYFGPGTRLLVL.

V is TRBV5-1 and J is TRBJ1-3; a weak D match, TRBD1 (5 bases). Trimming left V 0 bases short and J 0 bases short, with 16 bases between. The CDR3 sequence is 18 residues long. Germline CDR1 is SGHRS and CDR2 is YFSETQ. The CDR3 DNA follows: TGCGCCAGCAGCTTGGCCGAGTTGAGGGGTCGCTCTGGAAACACCATATATTTT. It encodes CASSLAELRGRSGNTIYF.

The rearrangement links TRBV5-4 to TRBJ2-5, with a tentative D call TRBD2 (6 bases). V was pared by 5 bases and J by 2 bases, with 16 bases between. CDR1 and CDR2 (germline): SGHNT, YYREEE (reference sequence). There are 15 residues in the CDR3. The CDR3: CASSHPTSSQETQYF. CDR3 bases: TGTGCCAGCAGTCACCCAACTAGCTCTCAAGAGACCCAGTACTTC.

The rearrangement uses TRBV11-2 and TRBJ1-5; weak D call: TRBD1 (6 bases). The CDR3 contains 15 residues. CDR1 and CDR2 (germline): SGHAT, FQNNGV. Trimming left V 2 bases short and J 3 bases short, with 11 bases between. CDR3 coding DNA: TGTGCCAGCAGCTTACTAGGGGGAATCAATCAGCCCCAGCATTTT. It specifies CASSLLGGINQPQHF.

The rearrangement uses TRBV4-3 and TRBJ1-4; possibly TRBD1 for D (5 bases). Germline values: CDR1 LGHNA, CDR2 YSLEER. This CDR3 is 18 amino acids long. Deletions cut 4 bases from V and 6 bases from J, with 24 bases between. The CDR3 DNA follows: TGCGCCAGCAGCCTATACTACGGGGGGGGAGGCCACTATGAAAAACTGTTTTTT. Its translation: CASSLYYGGGGHYEKLFF.

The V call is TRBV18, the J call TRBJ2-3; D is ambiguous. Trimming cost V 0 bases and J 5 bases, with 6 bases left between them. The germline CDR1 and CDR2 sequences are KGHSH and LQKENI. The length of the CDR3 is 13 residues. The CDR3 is CASSPPVIDTQYF. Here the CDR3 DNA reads TGTGCCAGCTCACCACCGGTCATAGATACGCAGTATTTT.

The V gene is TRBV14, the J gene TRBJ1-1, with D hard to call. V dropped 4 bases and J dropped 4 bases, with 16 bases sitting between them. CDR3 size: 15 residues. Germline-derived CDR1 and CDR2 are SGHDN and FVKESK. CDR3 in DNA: TGTGCCAGCAGCCCCTGGTTGCCGGGGAGCACTGAAGCTTTCTTT. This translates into CASSPWLPGSTEAFF.